A single T cell receptor (beta chain) is shown here with its context. Its specific antigen is unknown. The input lacks base qualities; no much larger clone sits a single base away. The protocol used for the library was the immunoSEQ multiplex PCR assay. For the multiplex PCR, a mixture combining 60 forward primers for TCR Vbeta segments and 13 reverse primers for TCR Jbeta segments was used. The CDR3 region of rearranged TCR beta genes was amplified from genomic DNA by a multiplex PCR assay. On the Illumina HiSeq System, the amplified TCR beta libraries were sequenced as 87-base-pair reads. On the study's bioinformatics: Across the 670 or so repertoires, a later analysis counted 78 million or so unique TCR beta chains, 9 million to 14 million of which were shared by at least two donors. Raw reads were error-corrected and collapsed into unique sequences by a nearest-neighbor algorithm in which closely related sequences were merged to remove PCR and sequencing errors. To assign V, D and J gene segments, CDR3 sequences were aligned to IMGT reference sequences. For a sequence to be retained, at least a six-nucleotide match to both a V gene segment and a J gene segment was required. Rearrangements were classified as productive when the CDR3 lacked stop codons and remained in frame with V and J, and all other rearrangements were classified as non-productive. Following IMGT convention, CDR3 was defined as the stretch from the second conserved V-encoded cysteine to the conserved J-encoded phenylalanine. Sequences without an unambiguous match to a single V gene segment were excluded from the earlier analysis of approximately 600 of the donors. In an earlier analysis of approximately 550 of the donors, V segments were called functional above 56.7% productive rearrangements and were called segregating when the between-donor standard deviation exceeded 5%. A statistical classification framework was built for diagnosing cytomegalovirus status from the catalog of TCR beta chain sequences. V and J gene assignment, in a later analysis, came from comparing TCR nucleotide sequences with IMGT/GENE-DB human TR gene sequences. The TCRdist pipeline was used in a later analysis to assign CDR3 sequences and most-parsimonious VDJ recombination scenarios. In a later analysis, each TCR beta chain was defined by its CDR3 amino acid sequence together with its V-gene family, and reads without a unique V-gene family were excluded. As a way to deal with suspected cross-contamination and a sequencing artifact, a later analysis dropped roughly 600 nucleotide sequences that were highly shared and had low generation probability. A later analysis calculated a clonal expansion index for each public chain from normalized within-repertoire ranks of inferred template counts. In a later analysis, generation probabilities were computed using a VDJ recombination model fitted to out-of-frame rearrangements, and the results were checked against IGoR. In a later analysis, TCR-TCR, TCR-HLA and TCR-CMV co-occurrence was scored with hypergeometric tests, and a repertoire-size bias correction was applied to TCR pairs. False discovery rates were estimated in a later analysis by permuting HLA or CMV assignments 20 times. In a later analysis, co-occurring TCRs were grouped using DBSCAN, and TCRdist sequence similarity was added for clustering within HLA-allele-positive subsets. For co-occurrence clustering, repertoires with fewer than 30,000 or more than 120,000 public chains were excluded, along with roughly 5 repertoires with anomalous nucleotide sharing. TCRdb holds this immuneACCESS table with in-frame rearrangements only. Some clones are missing; in checked studies, unresolved V genes explain under half, and the rest has no known cause. V, J and clone size are those of that table, while D and trimming were read from the DNA. The sample yields about 130,000 clones; about 70% were counted once. The ten most abundant clones make up 2.1% of the sample.

The sample originates from a study of cytomegalovirus exposure and HLA in healthy donors (dated by TCRdb to about 2017). The study in broad terms: An earlier analysis of about 530 of the donors reported approximately 260 Gb of sequence data and about 120 million unique TCR beta sequences obtained from about 179 million T cells. Of the roughly 410 genotyped donors, approximately 81% were placed in the genetic ancestry cluster associated with self-reported Caucasian donors. The study was designed to test whether signatures of past pathogen exposure could be identified by cataloging public T cell receptors. About 280 gigabases of sequencing data and 78 million or so unique TCR sequences were included in an early release covering around 600 HLA-typed donors. To predict cytomegalovirus infection status, the study brought together high-throughput TCR immunosequencing, statistical association of individual TCRs with disease status, and machine learning. An earlier analysis of around 640 of the donors used high-throughput TCR beta sequencing to judge whether each TCR beta V gene segment behaved as functional or pseudogenic. Because of strong linkage in the cohort, five DR-DQ haplotypes were treated as single units for association and clustering. In addition to the first cohort of around 670 subjects, a separate validation cohort of about 120 different subjects was used. Donor age, sex, ethnicity and CMV serostatus were compiled alongside the repertoire data. Typing coverage differed by locus: A, B, C, DRB1 and DQB1 were typed in about 620-630 donors, DQA1 in around 500, DPA1 in roughly 590, and DPB1 in about 450. The study used immunosequencing to profile the T cell repertoires of approximately 630 subjects and linked those repertoires to cytomegalovirus serostatus. Class I and class II HLA loci were covered by the typing at four-digit resolution. In the later analysis, no new phenotypic data were used to find candidate immune exposures; instead, reliance was placed on TCR beta sequences and their occurrence across donors. All discovery cohort repertoires had been generated using a single sequencing platform. Across some 400 genotyped donors of the cohort, an average of about 220,000 unique TCR beta nucleotide sequences per donor were sequenced, and approximately 19% of those sequences were non-productive. To study patterns of TCR occurrence, a later analysis re-analyzed previously published TCR beta repertoires from just over 650 donors and added high-resolution HLA genotyping. A later genetic analysis used genome-wide SNP genotypes for about 60% of the roughly 670 donors, treating that subset as a discovery cohort. Broader findings and caveats from the paper: In the study, 150 to 200 TCR beta chains were listed as associated with cytomegalovirus. Most TCR sequences were seen in very few donors, while some public TCRs were found in many individuals. In both the original and validation cohorts, the classifier was reported to diagnose cytomegalovirus status with high specificity and sensitivity. In a later analysis, HLA-associated TCR beta chains were found to be more clonally expanded and to have lower generation probabilities than equally common non-associated chains. In an earlier analysis of about 600 of the donors, most TCR beta V segments appeared in productive rearrangements about 87% or about 30% of the time, broadly matching IMGT annotations. In vitro tests confirmed that a few of the cytomegalovirus-associated TCR beta chains recognize cytomegalovirus antigens. A later analysis reported that several top co-occurrence clusters appeared linked to parvovirus B19, influenza, CMV and Epstein-Barr virus. A cluster of highly shared sequence variants was judged likely to be a technical artifact of the sequencing pipeline. Presence/absence analyses assumed roughly uniform sequencing depth across donors, an assumption that may not hold. This cohort had only TCR beta chains sequenced, and the lack of alpha or paired-chain data limited which features could be detected. When HLA alleles, especially DR and DQ, strongly co-occurred, attributing TCR associations to individual alleles was difficult. An association between a missense DCLRE1C variant and V-gene and J-gene trimming of TCR beta chains was found in a later genetic analysis and replicated in an independent cohort. The earlier analysis of a few hundred of the donors excluded approximately 17 rarely observed V segments, including chromosome 9 orphons, because counts were too low. A further reported finding was that TCR beta sequences accurately predicted the HLA-A and HLA-B alleles for most subjects in the first cohort. A later analysis found that most CMV-associated TCR beta chains appeared HLA-restricted, with HLA associations seemingly driven largely by CMV exposure. According to the authors, the approach could potentially be generalized to other disease states and immunological phenotypes. Because some donors lacked HLA typing at each locus, the association tests relied only on the typed subset. According to a later genetic analysis, donors in an Asian-associated ancestry cluster had fewer N-insertions in productive TCRs than the roughly 670-donor mean. A later analysis found that TCR association rates varied across HLA loci, with DRB1 alleles showing the most associated TCRs and HLA-C alleles the fewest. A later analysis associated about 17,000 TCR beta sequences with specific HLA alleles at a false discovery rate of 0.05. Some IMGT-functional V segments, including TRBV6-2 and TRBV6-3, could not be told apart with the 87-base-pair reads, so those segments were excluded. Correlated functional status among segregating V segments might be attributable to linkage disequilibrium, but an unknown experimental factor could not be ruled out. CMV serostatus was the only immune exposure information available for the cohort.

In total, roughly 670 healthy bone marrow donors made up the cohort. Cohort members were all nominally healthy when sampled, although unrecorded immune exposures were likely present. The donor tested CMV seropositive, placing the donor among the 290 or so seropositive members of the cohort. A peripheral blood sample was collected from each donor, and TCR beta sequencing was performed on peripheral blood mononuclear cells. The Qiagen DNeasy Blood Extraction Kit was used to extract genomic DNA from the blood cell samples. The germline V gene specifies SGHTA as CDR1 and FQGNSA as CDR2. The CDR3 holds 16 amino acids from the cysteine to the phenylalanine. The CDR3 DNA has 48 bases and is translated from base 1. Trimming removed 6 bases from V and 4 bases from J; the gene matches leave 10 bases unexplained.

The rearrangement combines TRBV7-2 with TRBJ2-2, and 8 junctional nucleotides match TRBD1. This sequence was found in a woman aged 35 to 49 in good health and CMV-seropositive. The sequencing sample was made of PBMCs. The CDR3 is CASRDRTGGSTGELFF. The DNA reads TGTGCCAGCAGGGATCGTACAGGGGGAAGCACCGGGGAGCTGTTTTTT.